This T cell receptor (beta chain) was recorded in a study of cytomegalovirus exposure and HLA in healthy donors. Per the germline V gene, CDR1 is SEHNR and CDR2 is FQNEAQ (reference sequence). The CDR3 runs 13 residues. V was trimmed by 2 bases and J by 0 bases, leaving 4 bases between them. While unrecorded immune exposures were likely, the donors were nominally healthy when sampled. Broader study findings: The dataset shows that most TCR sequences were rare, while some public TCRs occurred in many donors. Relative to the approximately 630-donor mean, N-insertions were reportedly fewer in an Asian-associated ancestry cluster in a later analysis.

Note on this clone: The antigen remains undetermined.

The PCR contained 60 Vbeta and 13 Jbeta primers. Clones were read by immunoSEQ multiplex PCR, and TCRdb kept only the in-frame ones, dropping some. The sample shows hundreds of thousands of clones, around 85% of them seen only once. The rearrangement uses TRBV7-9 and TRBJ2-5, with no clear D. Sequencing used PBMCs. This receptor was identified in a girl aged 2 to 9 in good health and CMV-seronegative. As DNA, the CDR3 is TGTGCCAGCAGCTTACAGAACCAAGAGACCCAGTACTTC. Its translation is CASSLQNQETQYF.